One T cell receptor beta chain is described in this entry. This clonotype was seen at least ten times. Its antigen is currently not known. Qualities for individual bases were not recorded, and no much larger clone is one base off. These reads were obtained on an Illumina NovaSeq 6000. TCR cDNA was made using 5'RACE template switching, a step that added a universal primer site and unique molecular identifiers. Priming of cDNA synthesis was performed from both the TCR alpha and TCR beta constant segments. Library amplification used two PCR steps, and the second PCR step added sample barcodes and sequencing adapters. Sequencing of libraries was performed on Illumina HiSeq 2500 (2x100 bp) or NovaSeq (2x150 bp). Turning to the authors' computational methods: Demultiplexing of reads and collapsing into UMI consensus sequences were performed with MIGEC, and V(D)J alignment was carried out with MiXCR. Vaccine-responding clonotypes were defined with edgeR using replicate PBMC samples, requiring FDR below 0.01 and a log2 fold change above 5 up to day 15. Each bulk clonotype was labeled CD4 or CD8 based on which sequenced repertoire, CD4 or CD8, contained the clonotype at higher abundance. The public reads were run again by TCRdb, first through fastp at Q25 and then through MiXCR, and only productive beta chains were kept. CDR3 protein duplicates are merged, each entry listing the most common genes and DNA. The V and J calls and clone size come from TCRdb's table, not from the authors' own analysis. The sample yields about 220,000 distinct CDR3 sequences; more than 3% were counted once. Roughly 3% of the sample is held by the ten biggest clonotypes.

The data are from a study of T cells after yellow fever vaccination (dated by TCRdb to between 2018 and 2021). A note on the overall study: Libraries from fractions with low cell numbers were prepared with the SMART-Seq v4 Ultra Low Input RNA kit. To follow T-cell clones before and after primary and booster YFV17D yellow fever vaccination, bulk TCR alpha and beta repertoires were sequenced over time. Two healthy male donors made up the cohort, one aged 18 to 30 years and the other aged 30 to 39 years. Bulk PBMC replicates and cell subsets were isolated from blood drawn at multiple timepoints before and after both primary and secondary immunization.

Overall study results and their limits: The study included only a couple of donors, which limits how far the findings can be generalized. The secondary T-cell response was weaker than the primary response but faster, peaking on day 5 instead of day 15. After the booster, most of the clones that had expanded following primary vaccination were detected again (roughly 96% of CD4 and 85% to 90% of CD8), which suggests that memory was broadly maintained. Computational filtering was required because FACS-sorted repertoires could contain abundant contaminating clonotypes from the bulk population. A small fraction of clonotypes appeared in both the CD4 and CD8 compartments, likely as a result of convergent recombination.

The label giving this sample's treatment or condition can be read as: live attenuated yellow fever vaccine strain. PBMCs were isolated from peripheral blood using a standard Ficoll-Paque protocol. Dynabeads CD4 and CD8 positive selection kits were used to isolate CD4 and CD8 T-cell fractions. TriZol was used to extract RNA from bulk PBMCs, from CD4 and CD8 fractions, and from dextramer-positive and dextramer-negative fractions. V and J are truncated by 0 bases and 4 bases respectively, leaving an intervening sequence of 7 bases. According to the germline V gene, CDR1 reads SGHRS and CDR2 reads YFSETQ. There are 13 amino acids in the CDR3, from cysteine to phenylalanine inclusive. The kept DNA is CDR3 alone, 39 bases in frame from the first base.

This sequence originates from a man between 18 and 29 years old who received the YFV17D yellow fever vaccine. Sample: CD4+ T cells sorted from PBMCs, taken 10 days after the yellow fever booster vaccination. The rearranged chain carries TRBV5-1 and TRBJ2-5; confidence is insufficient to name the D gene. The nucleotides read TGCGCCAGCAGCTTGGAGGGCGGAGAGACCCAGTACTTC. The resulting protein is CASSLEGGETQYF.